The 7 T cell receptor beta chains below come from one sample, sequenced in a study of blood T cell repertoires in COVID-19 (TCRdb year 2020). Receptor libraries were prepared by the immunoSEQ multiplex PCR assay. The table comes from immuneACCESS by way of TCRdb, which keeps in-frame sequences with V and J called. Part of the clones is missing from these tables; in studies checked, under half for an unresolved V gene and the rest for unknown reasons. This sample gives 150,000 to 200,000 clones in total; 90% of them show up just once. Approximately 0.56% of the sample is taken by the ten largest. The sequenced sample consisted of peripheral blood. The origin of the receptors is a man between 50 and 59 years old with acute or convalescent COVID-19.

The chain couples TRBV2 to TRBJ2-6, with a possible D match to TRBD1 (6 bases). The ends were cut back, 3 bases at V and 13 bases at J, with 13 bases in the middle. This CDR3 is built from 13 residues. Germline V gene sequence: CDR1 SNHLY, CDR2 FYNNEI. The CDR3 DNA reads as TGTGCCAGCAGTGAGAGGACGGACAGTGTCCTGACTTTC. Translation gives CASSERTDSVLTF.

This chain links TRBV4-3 with TRBJ1-2; perhaps TRBD1 as D (6 bases). CDR3 length: 18 amino acids. Germline lookup yields CDR1 LGHNA and CDR2 YSLEER. Trimming took 1 base from V and 1 from J, leaving 19 bases between them. This chain's CDR3 is CASSQAPSGGRGNYGYTF. In DNA form, the CDR3 reads TGCGCCAGCAGCCAAGCTCCCAGCGGGGGCCGGGGTAACTATGGCTACACCTTC.

The chain is built from TRBV30 and TRBJ2-7, with D possibly being TRBD2 (6 bases). Trimming pared 0 bases from V and 2 bases from J, leaving 8 bases between. The CDR3 consists of 13 residues. Germline CDR1 and CDR2: GTSNPN and SVGIG (reference sequence). CDR3 protein: CAWSVGGTYEQYF. Written as DNA, the CDR3 is TGTGCCTGGAGTGTTGGCGGGACCTACGAGCAGTACTTC.

The genes are TRBV4-1 and TRBJ2-5; D is perhaps TRBD2 (5 bases). This CDR3 is built from 14 residues. Trimming took 3 bases from V and 3 from J, leaving 11 bases between them. The germline V gene has CDR1 MGHRA and CDR2 YSYEKL. The CDR3 here is CASSHLGEKETQYF. In DNA, the CDR3 is TGCGCCAGCAGCCATCTGGGAGAAAAAGAGACCCAGTACTTC.

V is TRBV27 and J is TRBJ2-7, with 11 positions matching TRBD1. CDR3 length: 18 residues. Trimming at V came to 1 base and at J to 3 bases, leaving 11 bases not matched to a gene. Germline V gene lookup returns CDR1 MNHEY and CDR2 SMNVEV (reference sequence). Here the CDR3 DNA reads TGTGCCAGCAGTTTATTAGTGTCGAAGGGACAGGGGGTCTACGAGCAGTACTTC. Amino acids: CASSLLVSKGQGVYEQYF.

The chain has TRBV5-8 and TRBJ2-2; perhaps TRBD1 as D (6 bases). The CDR3 is 17 residues long. From germline, CDR1 is SGHTS and CDR2 YDEGEE. Trimming stripped 1 base from V and 1 base from J, with 14 bases between. CDR3 residues: CASSLPGQSLNTGELFF. CDR3 coding DNA: TGTGCCAGCAGCTTGCCCGGACAGTCACTGAACACCGGGGAGCTGTTTTTT.

The rearrangement links TRBV24-1 to TRBJ2-5; TRBD1 matches at 10 bases. From germline, CDR1 is KGHDR and CDR2 SFDVKD. V trimming: 9 bases; J trimming: 5 bases; junction bases outside the gene matches: 5. The CDR3 contains 13 residues. CDR3 nucleotides: TGTGCCACCGACAGGGGGCGCTGGGAGACCCAGTACTTC. Protein sequence: CATDRGRWETQYF.